This is a list of T cell receptor beta chains from one sample in a study of T cells after yellow fever vaccination. From the 5' RACE reads, TCRdb called clonotypes with MiXCR, one entry per CDR3 protein. The profile shows about 320,000 distinct CDR3 sequences, 3.5% to 4.5% of them singletons. The sequencing here drew on PBMCs, taken 15 days after the yellow fever booster vaccination. Receptor source: a young man who received the YFV17D yellow fever vaccine. CDR3s include the opening cysteine and the closing phenylalanine or tryptophan. Fields, in order: D gene, V gene, J gene, clone size, CDR3 protein, CDR3 DNA. D genes are given only for firm matches. Only part of the rows carry a size: once, few, many, or a class if the clone is expanded.

NA,TRBV7-9,TRBJ2-1,many,CASSLALAQNEQFF,TGTGCCAGCAGCTTAGCTTTAGCGCAGAATGAGCAGTTCTTC
TRBD2,TRBV7-9,TRBJ2-5,few,CASSGGGLADQETQYF,TGTGCCAGCAGCGGCGGTGGGCTAGCGGATCAAGAGACCCAGTACTTC
NA,TRBV21-1,TRBJ1-6,few,CASSPILRAAPLHF,TGTGCCAGCAGCCCAATCTTACGGGCGGCTCCCCTCCACTTT
TRBD2,TRBV7-8,TRBJ2-1,NA,CASSESGLVLSSYNEQFF,TGTGCCAGCAGCGAGTCTGGACTAGTACTGAGCTCCTACAATGAGCAGTTCTTC
TRBD2,TRBV6-6,TRBJ2-7,few,CASKNFGGSEQYF,TGTGCCAGCAAGAATTTCGGGGGGAGCGAGCAGTACTTC
NA,TRBV3-1,TRBJ2-5,few,CASSPSRGGETQYF,TGTGCCAGCAGCCCTTCTAGGGGGGGAGAGACCCAGTACTTC
NA,TRBV7-2,TRBJ2-5,NA,CASSLAQRSETQYF,TGTGCCAGCAGCTTAGCCCAGCGGTCCGAGACCCAGTACTTC
NA,TRBV4-3,TRBJ1-5,NA,CASSQNLRGGNQPQHF,TGCGCCAGCAGCCAAAACCTTCGGGGTGGGAATCAGCCCCAGCATTTT
TRBD2,TRBV4-2,TRBJ2-3,many,CASSQDPGRVTDTQYF,TGTGCCAGCAGCCAAGATCCAGGGAGGGTAACAGATACGCAGTATTTT
NA,TRBV2,TRBJ2-3,few,CAAHGVADTQYF,TGTGCCGCTCACGGGGTGGCAGATACGCAGTATTTT
NA,TRBV27,TRBJ1-1,few,CASSSPGGYTEAFF,TGTGCCAGCAGTTCCCCGGGGGGGTACACTGAAGCTTTCTTT
NA,TRBV20-1,TRBJ1-3,NA,CSARDSAKSGNTIYF,TGCAGTGCTAGAGATTCGGCGAAATCTGGAAACACCATATATTTT
NA,TRBV27,TRBJ2-1,few,CASSFIGSEQFF,TGTGCCAGCAGTTTTATAGGGAGCGAGCAGTTCTTC
NA,TRBV7-2,TRBJ1-1,NA,CASSTDGDTEAFF,TGTGCCAGCAGCACGGACGGAGACACTGAAGCTTTCTTT
NA,TRBV12-3/TRBV12-4,TRBJ2-3,NA,CASSLELGPDTQYF,TGTGCCAGCAGTTTAGAACTAGGACCAGATACGCAGTATTTT
NA,TRBV5-1,TRBJ1-5,many,CASSLDLGEDQPQHF,TGCGCCAGCAGCTTGGACTTGGGGGAGGATCAGCCCCAGCATTTT
TRBD1,TRBV14,TRBJ1-4,NA,CASSQAPGEGTGFANEKLFF,TGTGCCAGCAGCCAAGCCCCAGGAGAGGGGACAGGGTTTGCCAATGAAAAACTGTTTTTT
TRBD1,TRBV12-3/TRBV12-4,TRBJ2-5,NA,CASISIGQGQETQYF,TGTGCCAGCATTTCGATTGGACAGGGGCAGGAGACCCAGTACTTC
NA,TRBV6-2/TRBV6-3,TRBJ1-1,few,CASRRRSRPSTEAFF,TGTGCCAGCAGAAGACGCTCCCGGCCAAGCACTGAAGCTTTCTTT
TRBD2,TRBV7-9,TRBJ2-3,few,CASNIERGNTDTQYF,TGTGCCAGCAACATTGAGCGGGGGAACACAGATACGCAGTATTTT
NA,TRBV7-2,TRBJ1-5,NA,CASSSSSVAGNQPQHF,TGTGCCAGCAGCTCCAGTAGTGTAGCGGGCAATCAGCCCCAGCATTTT
TRBD2,TRBV7-2,TRBJ2-1,NA,CASSPPGLALGNEQFF,TGTGCCAGCAGCCCCCCCGGACTAGCTTTGGGTAATGAGCAGTTCTTC
NA,TRBV6-5,TRBJ2-5,NA,CASSYSNYQETQYF,TGTGCCAGCAGTTACTCGAACTACCAAGAGACCCAGTACTTC
TRBD2,TRBV20-1,TRBJ2-7,NA,CSAPPGGICYEQYF,TGCAGTGCTCCACCCGGGGGGATTTGCTACGAGCAGTACTTC
NA,TRBV19,TRBJ2-5,few,CASNPRGSETQYF,TGTGCCAGTAATCCTCGGGGATCGGAGACCCAGTACTTC
NA,TRBV30,TRBJ2-7,NA,CAWSEVYYEQYF,TGTGCCTGGAGCGAGGTCTACTACGAGCAGTACTTC
TRBD2,TRBV6-5,TRBJ2-1,many,CASSYLAGGRNEQFF,TGTGCCAGCAGTTACCTAGCGGGGGGGCGTAATGAGCAGTTCTTC
NA,TRBV10-3,TRBJ1-5,few,CAISESQSNQPQHF,TGTGCCATCAGTGAGTCGCAGAGCAATCAGCCCCAGCATTTT
TRBD2,TRBV5-1,TRBJ2-3,many,CASSSGLGFTDTQYF,TGCGCCAGCAGCTCGGGACTAGGATTTACAGATACGCAGTATTTT
TRBD1,TRBV12-3/TRBV12-4,TRBJ2-1,few,CASSPGDSRYNEQFF,TGTGCCAGCAGCCCCGGGGACAGCAGATACAATGAGCAGTTCTTC
NA,TRBV5-1,TRBJ2-7,NA,CASSLGEKGYEQYF,TGCGCCAGCAGCTTGGGGGAGAAGGGGTACGAGCAGTACTTC
NA,TRBV15,TRBJ1-5,NA,CATSREPPGNQPQHF,TGTGCCACCAGCAGAGAACCCCCGGGCAATCAGCCCCAGCATTTT
TRBD2,TRBV7-2,TRBJ2-7,NA,CASSLGLGAGYEQYF,TGTGCCAGCAGCTTGGGACTAGGAGCGGGTTACGAGCAGTACTTC
NA,TRBV5-1,TRBJ2-3,few,CASSLGAAEDTQYF,TGCGCCAGCAGCTTGGGGGCAGCTGAAGATACGCAGTATTTT
NA,TRBV10-3,TRBJ2-5,many,CAISDTARGQETQYF,TGTGCCATCAGTGATACGGCCAGGGGCCAAGAGACCCAGTACTTC
TRBD1,TRBV27,TRBJ1-5,few,CASAGQGEGNQPQHF,TGTGCCAGCGCGGGACAGGGGGAGGGCAATCAGCCCCAGCATTTT
TRBD1,TRBV7-2,TRBJ1-2,many,CASSFPTGTSGYTF,TGTGCCAGCAGCTTTCCGACAGGGACCTCTGGCTACACCTTC
TRBD2,TRBV4-1,TRBJ2-3,NA,CASSQEAGVATDTQYF,TGCGCCAGCAGCCAAGAGGCGGGAGTTGCTACAGATACGCAGTATTTT
NA,TRBV5-1,TRBJ2-7,many,CASSSQFYEQYF,TGCGCCAGCAGTTCCCAATTCTACGAGCAGTACTTC
NA,TRBV5-8,TRBJ2-3,many,CASCKGGGLTDTQYF,TGTGCCAGCTGCAAAGGGGGGGGCCTCACAGATACGCAGTATTTT
NA,TRBV7-9,TRBJ2-3,few,CASSPSATYTDTQYF,TGTGCCAGCAGCCCATCGGCTACCTACACAGATACGCAGTATTTT